This TCR beta chain is from a study of T-cell reconstitution after alpha-beta-depleted transplantation in children. The CDR3 runs 11 residues. Germline V gene sequence: CDR1 MNHNY, CDR2 SVGAGI (reference sequence). V was clipped by 0 bases and J by 11 bases, with 7 bases between them. Unique molecular identifiers were used in preparing the TCRbeta library. TCRdb analysed the PCR reads with MiXCR anew, one entry per CDR3 protein. The sample consists of about 610,000 distinct CDR3 sequences, 10% of them appearing once. The starting material was PBMCs from the stem cell graft donor, obtained from the stem cell graft. The chain links TRBV6-6 to TRBJ1-1; D gene uncertain. The sequence came from a human donor who donated a stem cell graft to a child with acute myeloid leukemia. The DNA for the CDR3 is TGTGCCAGCAGTTACTCGAGGGAGGCTTTCTTT. Residues: CASSYSREAFF.